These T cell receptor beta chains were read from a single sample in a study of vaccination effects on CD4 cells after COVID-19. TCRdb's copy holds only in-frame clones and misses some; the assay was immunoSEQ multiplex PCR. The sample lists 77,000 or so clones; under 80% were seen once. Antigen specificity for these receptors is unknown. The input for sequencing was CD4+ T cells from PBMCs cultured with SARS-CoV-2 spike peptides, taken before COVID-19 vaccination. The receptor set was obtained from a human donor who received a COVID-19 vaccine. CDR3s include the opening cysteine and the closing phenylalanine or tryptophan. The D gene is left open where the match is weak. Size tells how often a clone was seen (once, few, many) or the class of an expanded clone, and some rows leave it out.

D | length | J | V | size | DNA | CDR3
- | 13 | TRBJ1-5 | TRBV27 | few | TGTGCCAGCAGCCAGGACGGGACAATGCCCCAGCATTTT | CASSQDGTMPQHF
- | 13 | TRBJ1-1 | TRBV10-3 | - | TGTGCCATCAGGACTGACGGGAACACTGAAGCTTTCTTT | CAIRTDGNTEAFF
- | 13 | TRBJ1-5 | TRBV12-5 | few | TGTGCTAGTGGGTTCAATAGCAATCAGCCCCAGCATTTT | CASGFNSNQPQHF
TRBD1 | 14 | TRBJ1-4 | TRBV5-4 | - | TGTGCCAGCACCGCGGACAGGGAGACTGAAAAACTGTTTTTT | CASTADRETEKLFF
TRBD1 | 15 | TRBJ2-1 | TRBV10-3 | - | TGTGCCATCAGTGAGTTCGGACAGGGGGCGGTTGAGCAGTTCTTC | CAISEFGQGAVEQFF
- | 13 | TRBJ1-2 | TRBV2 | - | TGTGCCAGCGGGGGACGAGGGATCAACGGCTACACCTTC | CASGGRGINGYTF
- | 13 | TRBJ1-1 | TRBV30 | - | TGTGCCTGGAGCAGGTCCGGGGGGACTGAAGCTTTCTTT | CAWSRSGGTEAFF
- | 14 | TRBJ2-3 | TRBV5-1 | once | TGCGCCAGCAGCCGAAGCATCTCGGCAGATACGCAGTATTTT | CASSRSISADTQYF
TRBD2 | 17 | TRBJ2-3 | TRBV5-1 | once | TGCGCCAGCAGCAAAGGGACTAGCGGGGGGGTCACAGATACGCAGTATTTT | CASSKGTSGGVTDTQYF
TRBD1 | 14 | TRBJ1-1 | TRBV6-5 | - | TGTGCCAGCAGCCTGGACAGGGCCAACACTGAAGCTTTCTTT | CASSLDRANTEAFF
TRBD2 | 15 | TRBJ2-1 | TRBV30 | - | TGTGCCTGGAGTGCCGCCTGGCGGGGGAACAATGAGCAGTTCTTC | CAWSAAWRGNNEQFF
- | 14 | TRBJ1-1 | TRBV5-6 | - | TGTGCCAGCAGCTTGGATTCCGTGAACACTGAAGCTTTCTTT | CASSLDSVNTEAFF
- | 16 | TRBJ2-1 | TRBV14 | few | TGTGCCAGCAGCCAGACAGGAGGGATCATTCGGAATGAGCAGTTCTTC | CASSQTGGIIRNEQFF
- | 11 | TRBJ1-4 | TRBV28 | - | TGTGCCAGCAGATTCAGGAAAAAACTGTTTTTT | CASRFRKKLFF
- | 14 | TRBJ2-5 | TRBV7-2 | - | TGTGCCAGCAGCTTGGGACCAAACCAAGAGACCCAGTACTTC | CASSLGPNQETQYF
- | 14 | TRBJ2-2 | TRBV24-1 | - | TGTGCCACCCAACCGACACTGAACACCGGGGAGCTGTTTTTT | CATQPTLNTGELFF
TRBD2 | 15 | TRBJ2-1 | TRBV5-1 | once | TGCGCCAGCAGCAAAGTTAGCGGGGGGGACAATGAGCAGTTCTTC | CASSKVSGGDNEQFF
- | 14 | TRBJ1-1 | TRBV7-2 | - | TGTGCCAGCAGCTCCGACAGAATGAACACTGAAGCTTTCTTT | CASSSDRMNTEAFF
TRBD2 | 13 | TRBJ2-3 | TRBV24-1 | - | TGTGCCACAGGACTAGCGGGTACAGATACGCAGTATTTT | CATGLAGTDTQYF
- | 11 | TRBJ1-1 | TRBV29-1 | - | TGCAGCGTCAACAAGAACACTGAAGCTTTCTTT | CSVNKNTEAFF
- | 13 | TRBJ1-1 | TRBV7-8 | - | TGTGCCAGCAGCCCTGACTTGTACACTGAAGCTTTCTTT | CASSPDLYTEAFF
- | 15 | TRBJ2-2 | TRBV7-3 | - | TGTGCCAGCAGCTTAAACGCGGGCCCCGGCGGGGAGCTGTTTTTT | CASSLNAGPGGELFF
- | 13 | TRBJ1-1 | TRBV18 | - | TGTGCCAGCTCATCTTCAGCGAACACTGAAGCTTTCTTT | CASSSSANTEAFF
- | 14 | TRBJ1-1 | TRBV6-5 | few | TGTGCCAGCAGTTACGGAGGACACCACACTGAAGCTTTCTTT | CASSYGGHHTEAFF
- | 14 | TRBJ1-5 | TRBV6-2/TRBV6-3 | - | TGTGCCAGCAGTGCTATCGGTCGGGCCCAGCCCCAGCATTTT | CASSAIGRAQPQHF
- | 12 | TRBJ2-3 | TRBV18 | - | TGTGCCAGCTCGCCTTCCACAGATACGCAGTATTTT | CASSPSTDTQYF
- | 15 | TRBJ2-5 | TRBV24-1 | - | TGTGCCACCAGTGATTTGAGGGGGAATCAAGAGACCCAGTACTTC | CATSDLRGNQETQYF
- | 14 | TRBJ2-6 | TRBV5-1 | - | TGCGCCAGCCAACAGATTTCTGGGGCCAACGTCCTGACTTTC | CASQQISGANVLTF
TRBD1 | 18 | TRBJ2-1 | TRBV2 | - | TGTGCCAGCAGTGAGGGGAAGCTCGGGACAGGACTTAACAATGAGCAGTTCTTC | CASSEGKLGTGLNNEQFF
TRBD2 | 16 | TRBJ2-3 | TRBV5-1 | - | TGCGCCAGCAGCTTGGTAGGGCGGGGGGAAATAGATACGCAGTATTTT | CASSLVGRGEIDTQYF
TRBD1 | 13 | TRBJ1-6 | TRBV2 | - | TGTGCCAGCGGGACAGGGCTGAATTCACCCCTCCACTTT | CASGTGLNSPLHF
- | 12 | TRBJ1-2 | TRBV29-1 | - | TGCAGCGTAACAGACACGTACTATGGCTACACCTTC | CSVTDTYYGYTF
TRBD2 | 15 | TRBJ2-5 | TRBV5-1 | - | TGCGCCAGCAGCTTGGTAGCGGGGATGCAAGAGACCCAGTACTTC | CASSLVAGMQETQYF
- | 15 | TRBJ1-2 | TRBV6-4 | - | TGTGCCAGCAGCGGTCAGAGTGACGGATCCTATGGCTACACCTTC | CASSGQSDGSYGYTF
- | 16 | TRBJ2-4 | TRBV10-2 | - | TGCGCCAGCAGTGAGGGGGTCCTCTTAGCCAAAAACATTCAGTACTTC | CASSEGVLLAKNIQYF
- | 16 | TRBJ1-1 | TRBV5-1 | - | TGCGCCAGCAGCTCAGCCACTACGGGGGGGAACACTGAAGCTTTCTTT | CASSSATTGGNTEAFF
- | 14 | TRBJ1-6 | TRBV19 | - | TGTGCCAGTACCCAGGGACGGGGGAGTTCACCCCTCCACTTT | CASTQGRGSSPLHF
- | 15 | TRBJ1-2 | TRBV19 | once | TGTGCCAGTAACCGGGGGCGAGCAGCTAACTATGGCTACACCTTC | CASNRGRAANYGYTF
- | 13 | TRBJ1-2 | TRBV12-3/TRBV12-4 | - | TGTGCCAGCAGTCCGGACGACAGCTATGGCTACACCTTC | CASSPDDSYGYTF
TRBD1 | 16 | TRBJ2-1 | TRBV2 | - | TGTGCCAGCAGTCCTCAACAGGGGACCTCCTACAATGAGCAGTTCTTC | CASSPQQGTSYNEQFF
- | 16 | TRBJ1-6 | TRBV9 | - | TGTGCCAGCAGCGTAGACCCGGGGCGGGGTAATTCACCCCTCCACTTT | CASSVDPGRGNSPLHF
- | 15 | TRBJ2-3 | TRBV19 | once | - | CASSSGQGYTDTQYF